Following are 26 T cell receptor beta chains from one sample sequenced in a study of molecular identifiers for immune sequencing clone quantification. From the PCR reads, TCRdb called clonotypes with MiXCR, one entry per CDR3 protein. The sample yields approximately 54,000 distinct CDR3 sequences, roughly 24% seen once. The sequencing sample was made of naive CD8+ T cells from blood, with Jurkat cell RNA spiked in. Documented subset: FACS-sorted CD8+CD4-CCR7+CD45RA+ naive T cells. All receptors come from a human donor in good health. Some libraries in this study had Jurkat cell RNA spiked in.

This clonotype showed up many times. The chain combines TRBV29-1 with TRBJ1-2, with D tentatively TRBD1 (5 bases). V gave up 3 bases and J gave up 3 bases, with 14 bases separating them. Germline CDR1 is SQVTM and CDR2 is ANQGSEA. The CDR3 is 14 residues long. Here the CDR3 DNA reads TGCAGCGTTGATCGGCAGGGACCCTACTATGGCTACACCTTC. This gives the protein CSVDRQGPYYGYTF.

About this clonotype: A single base separates this from a much larger clone, so it may be a read error. The V call is TRBV29-1, the J call TRBJ1-4; D gene unclear. The CDR3 covers 14 residues. Germline CDR1 reads SQVTM; CDR2 reads ANQGSEA. V lost 1 base and J 3 bases, leaving 9 bases between the germline ends. The CDR3 protein is CSVEVAAANEKLFF. In DNA, the CDR3 is TGCAGCGTTGAAGTAGCAGCAGCTAATGAAAAACTGTTTTTT. Drawing the rest from reference TRBV29-1 and TRBJ1-4, the complete variable domain is SAVISQKPSRDICQRGTSLTIQCQVDSQVTMMFWYRQQPGQSLTLIATANQGSEATYESGFVIDKFPISRPNLTFSTLTVSNMSPEDSSIYLCSVEVAAANEKLFFGSGTQLSVL.

This clonotype has at least ten counts. The rearrangement links TRBV19 to TRBJ1-5; possibly TRBD1 for D (6 bases). This CDR3 contains 16 residues. In germline, CDR1 is LNHDA, CDR2 SQIVND (reference sequence). The germline V and J ends were trimmed by 3 bases and 7 bases, with 19 bases remaining between them. CDR3 in DNA: TGTGCCAGTAGTATGCCTTTGGGGGGCCTCGGACAGCCCCAGCATTTT. Translation gives CASSMPLGGLGQPQHF. The variable domain in full, completed from reference TRBV19 and TRBJ1-5, reads DGGITQSPKYLFRKEGQNVTLSCEQNLNHDAMYWYRQDPGQGLRLIYYSQIVNDFQKGDIAEGYSVSREKKESFPLTVTSAQKNPTAFYLCASSMPLGGLGQPQHFGDGTRLSIL.

This clonotype occurred many times. The chain joins TRBV7-6 to TRBJ2-5; TRBD1 aligns across 7 bases. Germline V gene lookup returns CDR1 SGHVS and CDR2 FNYEAQ. With V trimmed by 5 bases and J by 2 bases, 14 bases remained unmatched. CDR3 length equals 17 residues. CDR3 region: CASSRDRVRKIQETQYF. CDR3 in DNA: TGTGCCAGCAGCCGCGACAGGGTTCGGAAGATACAAGAGACCCAGTACTTC.

This clonotype appeared many times. CDR3 DNA: TGTGCCAGCAGTTCCCGTCCATTTACAGATACGCAGTATTTT. Its protein product is CASSSRPFTDTQYF. The rearrangement joins TRBV27 to TRBJ2-3; no reliable D call. The germline V gene has CDR1 MNHEY and CDR2 SMNVEV (reference sequence). The CDR3 runs 14 residues. Trimming shortened V by 4 bases and J by 3 bases, and 11 bases separated the two germline ends.

This clonotype was found a few times. This rearrangement joins TRBV28 to TRBJ2-7, with a weak D call TRBD1 (5 bases). The CDR3 runs 17 residues. Trimming left V 7 bases short and J 2 bases short, with 24 bases between. Germline CDR1 and CDR2: MDHEN and SYDVKM. The CDR3 spells CASTFRPQGIFPYEQYF. For the CDR3, the DNA is TGTGCCAGCACCTTCCGGCCGCAGGGAATCTTTCCCTACGAGCAGTACTTC. The whole variable domain, filled in from reference TRBV28 and TRBJ2-7, reads DVKVTQSSRYLVKRTGEKVFLECVQDMDHENMFWYRQDPGLGLRLIYFSYDVKMKEKGDIPEGYSVSREKKERFSLILESASTNQTSMYLCASTFRPQGIFPYEQYFGPGTRLTVT.

This clonotype has a handful of counts. The chain combines TRBV28 with TRBJ2-2; D unclear. The CDR3 contains 15 residues. V gave up 3 bases and J gave up 6 bases, with 14 bases separating them. The germline gives CDR1 MDHEN, CDR2 SYDVKM. CDR3 sequence (DNA): TGTGCCAGCAGTTTTTACGCTGGTTCCGCCGGGGAGCTGTTTTTT. Translating gives CASSFYAGSAGELFF.

This clonotype was seen ten or more times. Mismatch with germline at one junction end may stem from a read error. This chain joins TRBV29-1 and TRBJ1-1; 7 bases are a match to TRBD1. CDR3 length: 18 amino acids. The germline gives CDR1 SQVTM, CDR2 ANQGSEA. In DNA form, the CDR3 reads TGCAGCGTCGAAGGGACAGAGGGCCTCTGGGGCATGAACACTGAAGCTTTCTTT. Translating it yields CSVEGTEGLWGMNTEAFF.

Notes on this clonotype: This may be a read error: a much more frequent sequence differs by one nucleotide. J is TRBJ1-4 and V is TRBV19, with no clear D. The CDR3 runs to 12 residues. Germline loops: CDR1 LNHDA, CDR2 SQIVND (reference sequence). The CDR3 sequence: CVSSTENEKLFF. The CDR3 DNA reads as TGTGTCAGTAGTACCGAAAATGAAAAACTGTTTTTT.

As to this clonotype: A much more abundant neighbour one base away suggests this may be a read error. The chain recombines TRBV20-1 with TRBJ1-1; D gene unclear. CDR1 and CDR2 from the germline V gene are DFQATT and SNEGSKA (reference sequence). V was cut by 3 bases and J by 10 bases, with 9 bases left in between. The CDR3 is 10 amino acids. Written as DNA, the CDR3 is TGCAGTGCTAGGCGGGGATTAGCTTTCTTT. Translation gives CSARRGLAFF.

This clonotype appeared many times. The rearrangement uses TRBV25-1 and TRBJ2-7; D gene ambiguous. The CDR3 length is 11 residues. Trimming took 5 bases from V and 2 from J, leaving 4 bases between them. The germline CDR1 and CDR2 sequences are MGHDK and SYGVNS. The CDR3 nucleotides read TGTGCCAGCAGTAACACCTACGAGCAGTACTTC. Translating gives CASSNTYEQYF.

This clonotype appeared a few times. The V gene is TRBV7-9, the J gene TRBJ1-2; D not resolved. Trimming took off 4 bases at V and 3 bases at J, with 18 bases between the two ends. This CDR3 is 16 amino acids long. Germline V gene data show CDR1 as SEHNR and CDR2 as FQNEAQ (reference sequence). The CDR3 DNA follows: TGTGCCAGCAGCTCCCAACTTGCGGGAGGACACTATGGCTACACCTTC. This codes for CASSSQLAGGHYGYTF.

This clonotype came up many times. The CDR3 DNA is TGCAGTGCTAAGGCGGGACAGTACAACAAACCTAACTATGGCTACACCTTC. It codes for CSAKAGQYNKPNYGYTF. This sequence joins TRBV20-1 and TRBJ1-2; 7 bases map to TRBD1. Per the germline V gene, CDR1 is DFQATT and CDR2 is SNEGSKA (reference sequence). The CDR3 consists of 17 residues. The V segment lost 4 bases and the J segment 0 bases; nucleotides outside the gene matches: 14.

The gene calls are TRBV4-3 and TRBJ1-5; 10 bases are shared with TRBD1. The ends lost 0 bases at V and 3 bases at J; junction bases unmatched: 11. The CDR3 runs to 19 residues. Germline values: CDR1 LGHNA, CDR2 YSLEER. The CDR3 is CASSQEGPGQGLDNQPQHF. Here the CDR3 DNA reads TGCGCCAGCAGCCAAGAGGGTCCGGGACAGGGGCTAGACAATCAGCCCCAGCATTTT.

Points on this clonotype: Germline is not matched at one junction end, which may reflect a read error. The chain uses TRBV12-5 and TRBJ2-1; 8 nucleotides line up with TRBD1. Germline CDR1 LGHNT, CDR2 FRNRAP. The CDR3 contains 15 residues. The CDR3 loop is CASGYETGDVNGQFF. For the CDR3, the DNA is TGTGCTAGTGGTTACGAGACAGGGGATGTAAATGGGCAGTTCTTC.

Many counts were recorded for this clonotype. The chain has TRBV5-6 and TRBJ1-6; D is unresolved. The germline V gene encodes CDR1 SGHDT and CDR2 YYEEEE. This CDR3 contains 16 residues. Trimming shortened V by 4 bases and J by 0 bases, and 11 bases separated the two germline ends. This CDR3 is CASSLGRSSYNSPLHF. The CDR3 nucleotides read TGTGCCAGCAGCCTGGGTCGGAGCTCCTATAATTCACCCCTCCACTTT.

This clonotype was observed many times. V is TRBV4-1 and J is TRBJ2-7, with TRBD2 matching over 9 bases. The CDR3 is 16 residues long. J gave up 5 bases and V 2 bases, and 10 bases lay outside the gene matches. Germline CDR1 reads MGHRA; CDR2 reads YSYEKL. The CDR3 DNA follows: TGCGCCAGCAGCCAACTTCTTTTTGGCGGGGGGGACGAGCAGTACTTC. Encoded protein: CASSQLLFGGGDEQYF.

CDR3 region: CASSPPTGAHPQETQYF. The CDR3 nucleotides read TGTGCCAGCAGCCCCCCAACGGGGGCCCACCCCCAAGAGACCCAGTACTTC. This chain joins TRBV7-6 and TRBJ2-5; D tentatively fits TRBD1 or TRBD2 (6 bases each). Trimming pared 5 bases from V and 1 base from J, leaving 20 bases between. CDR3 length: 17 residues. From germline, CDR1 is SGHVS and CDR2 FNYEAQ.

To note about this clonotype: One junction end disagrees with the germline gene, perhaps due to a read error. The chain employs TRBV20-1 and TRBJ2-7, with 9 bases lining up with TRBD2. The CDR3 runs 17 residues. CDR1 is DFQATT, CDR2 SNEGSKA, per germline (reference sequence). CDR3 in amino acids: CSTRDLFTSGPTYEQYF. Here the CDR3 DNA reads TGCAGTACTAGAGATTTGTTTACTAGCGGGCCGACCTACGAGCAGTACTTC.

This clonotype was counted at least ten times. The gene calls are TRBV9 and TRBJ1-6; a weak D match, TRBD1 (6 bases). V gave up 4 bases and J gave up 9 bases, with 20 bases separating them. The length of the CDR3 is 16 residues. Germline-derived CDR1 and CDR2 are SGDLS and YYNGEE. CDR3 in DNA: TGTGCCAGCAGCCCAGGGGAGCCCCTGCAAGGTTCACCCCTCCACTTT. Amino acid sequence: CASSPGEPLQGSPLHF.

In its sample, this clonotype was seen many times. The gene calls are TRBV6-5 and TRBJ2-3; D is perhaps TRBD1 (5 bases). Trimming cost V 6 bases and J 1 base, with 8 bases left between them. This CDR3 region has 13 residues. From germline, CDR1 is MNHEY and CDR2 SVGAGI. In DNA form, the CDR3 reads TGTGCCAGCAGCCAAGGGGGCACAGATACGCAGTATTTT. It is translated as CASSQGGTDTQYF.

There are many counts of this clonotype. The chain employs TRBV6-2 or TRBV6-3 and TRBJ2-7; 7 bases align to TRBD1. Trimming took 6 bases from V and 0 from J; bases not matched to a gene: 2. The CDR3 contains 13 residues. Germline assignment: CDR1 MNHEY and CDR2 SVGEGT. CDR3 nucleotides: TGTGCCAGCAGGGACAGGAGCTCCTACGAGCAGTACTTC. Translated, it gives CASRDRSSYEQYF.

This clonotype has only a few counts. This sequence joins TRBV2 and TRBJ2-7; D unresolved. CDR1 is SNHLY and CDR2 is FYNNEI in the germline V gene. CDR3 length equals 15 residues. The germline V and J ends were trimmed by 1 base and 3 bases, with 13 bases remaining between them. CDR3: CASSEGLTPNYEQYF. CDR3 nucleotides: TGTGCCAGCAGTGAAGGGCTAACCCCTAACTACGAGCAGTACTTC.

As regards this clonotype: A much bigger clone sits one base away, suggesting this may be a read error. The chain employs TRBV4-1 and TRBJ1-1, with TRBD1 as a possible D gene (6 bases). CDR3 length: 13 residues. Germline V CDR1 and CDR2: MGHRA, YSYEKL. CDR3 in DNA: TGCGCCAGCAGCGTCCAGGGGAGGACTGAAGCTCTCTTT. As protein: CASSVQGRTEALF.

The chain uses TRBV7-9 and TRBJ2-7; D not resolved. The CDR3 is 16 amino acids. Trimming pared 5 bases from V and 2 bases from J, leaving 19 bases between. Germline lookup yields CDR1 SEHNR and CDR2 FQNEAQ (reference sequence). As DNA, the CDR3 is TGTGCCAGCAGCAAATTAATGGACGACGATCCCTACGAGCAGTACTTC. Translated, it gives CASSKLMDDDPYEQYF.

The chain carries TRBV2 and TRBJ2-2; 10 bases are shared with TRBD2. J gave up 5 bases and V 2 bases, and 8 bases lay outside the gene matches. The CDR3 extends over 17 amino acids. Looked up from germline, CDR1 is SNHLY and CDR2 is FYNNEI. The CDR3 nucleotides read TGTGCCAGCAGTGAAAACGGAGCGGGAGGGCCTACCGGGGAGCTGTTTTTT. It specifies CASSENGAGGPTGELFF.